This entry describes one TCR beta chain. The antigen it recognizes is unknown. One base away there is no much larger clone; base qualities are not given. The V end gives up 3 bases and the J end 5 bases, leaving 6 bases in the junction not matched to a gene. The germline V gene yields MNHEY for CDR1 and SVGAGI for CDR2. The CDR3, from cysteine to phenylalanine, totals 15 residues. Just the 45-base CDR3 DNA is kept, in frame starting at base 1. This specimen comes from a study of CD8+ T cells in alopecia areata listed by TCRdb under 2018. A note on the overall study: Treated patients were enrolled in an open-label pilot trial of oral tofacitinib, 5 to 10 mg twice daily, for moderate-to-severe alopecia areata. Tofacitinib was given for 6 to 18 months, followed by 6 months of follow-up off drug to assess delayed response and recurrence. For the treated patients, the SALT score, which quantifies what percentage of scalp surface area is affected, served as the measure of disease severity. High-throughput TCRbeta sequencing was used to examine T cell clonal expansion in alopecia areata in both the C3H/HeJ mouse model and human patients. Scalp tissue and sorted CD4+ and CD8+ peripheral blood T cells from patchy and totalis/universalis alopecia areata patients and from healthy controls were covered by human TCRbeta sequencing. Biopsies were taken from tofacitinib-treated patients at baseline and at 4 and 24 weeks of treatment, and a later scalp biopsy was taken in several of the tofacitinib-treated patients. Clonality in the scalp was compared among normal scalp (n=4), patchy alopecia areata scalp (n=8), and alopecia totalis/universalis scalp (n=8). The RNA source kit depended on sample type: the PAXgene miRNA kit for fixed scalp, the miRNeasy kit for PBMCs, and the RNeasy kit for mouse skin. TCRbeta CDR3 regions were amplified by immunoSEQ multiplex PCR using 35 Vbeta forward and 13 Jbeta reverse primers. The full study reports these points: During tofacitinib treatment, many expanded lesional clones stuck around in both scalp and blood, and this persistence may partly explain why relapse happens after treatment is stopped. Tofacitinib significantly lowered scalp clonality and the number of expanded CD8+ clones among the top 100 scalp clones. Because the treated cohort was small and included a single nonresponder, larger studies are needed to assess links between baseline CD8+ expansion and response. Scalp TCR repertoire analysis is complicated because resident alphabeta T cells in normal human skin are also sequenced, whereas mouse skin is dominated by gammadelta T cells. Shared TCR sequences between patients were less evident than in mice, which may be partly attributable to HLA diversity in the patient population. Higher clonality and more expanded CD8+ clones were observed in lesional scalp than in normal scalp, particularly in alopecia totalis/universalis, a finding suggestive of antigenic drive.

Per the publication, the treatment or condition label means: oral pan-JAK inhibitor, 5-10 mg twice daily. Peripheral blood and lesional scalp punch biopsies were obtained from patients with alopecia areata. PBMCs were separated by density centrifugation and stained for CD3, CD4 and CD8, after which CD4+ and CD8+ T cells were sorted on a FACSAria. Library preparation was by the immunoSEQ multiplex PCR assay. RNA was extracted from all samples and reverse transcribed into cDNA, which served as template for TCR sequencing. SuperScript III was used to make first-strand cDNA, primed with a 2:1 mix of oligo-dT and random hexamers. A synthetic immune receptor repertoire was used to assess amplification bias, and residual bias was removed computationally. In the paper's pipeline: Raw reads were preprocessed for error removal, and CDR3 was defined according to IMGT conventions as running from the conserved cysteine to phenylalanine. To get clonality, Shannon entropy was normalized by log2 of the number of productive unique TCRs and the result was subtracted from 1. CD4 or CD8 identity of scalp clones was inferred by cross-referencing scalp TCRbeta sequences with sorted blood CD4 and CD8 repertoires. This immuneACCESS table, as held by TCRdb, lists in-frame sequences with V and J called but not all clones. Of the missing ones, under half trace to an unresolved V gene in checked studies; the others have no known cause. That table gives V, J and clone size, and the DNA gave D and trimming. This sample lists 160,000 or so clones; roughly 50% were detected once. The ten largest account for around 15% of the sample.

The clonotype was recovered from a human donor with alopecia areata. The sequenced sample was CD4+ T cells sorted from blood, obtained at approximately week 56, from a patient treated with tofacitinib. Rearrangement joined TRBV6-5 to TRBJ1-5; TRBD1 aligns with 8 central bases. The base sequence is TGTGCCAGCAGTTATTCCGGACAGGGCGATCAGCCCCAGCATTTT. It codes for CASSYSGQGDQPQHF.